Listed below are T cell receptor beta chains from one sample, sequenced in a study of T cell responses to AZD1222 COVID-19 vaccine. Using immunoSEQ multiplex PCR, the repertoire was profiled, and TCRdb retains in-frame clones only, with some absent. Of 100,000 to 150,000 clones in the sample, about 90% were seen once. The sequencing used peripheral blood, collected on day 0 of AZD1222 vaccination. All receptors come from an adult in good health. CDR3s include the opening cysteine and the closing phenylalanine or tryptophan. The D gene is left open where the match is weak. Clone size appears in some rows only: once, few, many, or a class for an expanded clone.

d_call	v_call	clone_size	j_call	cdr3_nt	cdr3_aa
TRBD1	TRBV5-1	NA	TRBJ2-6	TGCGCCAGCAGCTTGGTACAGGGGGCCTTTGGGGCCAACGTCCTGACTTTC	CASSLVQGAFGANVLTF
NA	TRBV27	NA	TRBJ2-7	TGTGCCAGCAGTTTATTCAGCAGGGGGGGCATCTACGAGCAGTACTTC	CASSLFSRGGIYEQYF
TRBD1	TRBV6-6	once	TRBJ2-7	TGTGCCAGCAGTAAAAAGGCCGGGACAGGGAACTACGAGCAGTACTTC	CASSKKAGTGNYEQYF
NA	TRBV21-1	NA	TRBJ2-1	TGTGCCAGCACCTCTAGCGGGAGGGTCCACAATGAGCAGTTCTTC	CASTSSGRVHNEQFF
TRBD1	TRBV6-6	NA	TRBJ1-1	TGTGCCAGCACCCAAGGTCTAGGGGGCAGGCCTGAAGCTTTCTTT	CASTQGLGGRPEAFF
NA	TRBV4-1	NA	TRBJ1-1	TGCGCCAGCAGCCAAGATCGGGTCCAGGAGAACACTGAAGCTTTCTTT	CASSQDRVQENTEAFF
NA	TRBV5-1	NA	TRBJ1-1	TGCGCCAGCAGCTTTGGCAGGGGCTCGGGGACTGAAGCTTTCTTT	CASSFGRGSGTEAFF
TRBD1	TRBV7-8	NA	TRBJ2-3	TGTGCCAGCAGCTTAGCCAGACAGGGTTTGGGTTCGTCGGATACGCAGTATTTT	CASSLARQGLGSSDTQYF
NA	TRBV6-5	few	TRBJ1-4	TGTGCCAGCAAAGGGGAACAAGAGGTGGAAAAACTGTTTTTT	CASKGEQEVEKLFF
TRBD2	TRBV28	once	TRBJ2-3	TGTGCCAGCAGCCTGACTAGCGGGATCGCGTCTAGCACAGATACGCAGTATTTT	CASSLTSGIASSTDTQYF
NA	TRBV23-1	NA	TRBJ1-3	TGCGCCAGCAGGAATTACAATTCGGAAAACGCTGGAAACACCATATATTTT	CASRNYNSENAGNTIYF
TRBD1	TRBV13	NA	TRBJ2-2	TGTGCCAGCAGAAGGGACAGAGAATACACCGGGGAGCTGTTTTTT	CASRRDREYTGELFF
TRBD2	TRBV19	NA	TRBJ2-5	TGTGCCAGTAGTACCACCCGGGAGGCGGGGACCCAGTACTTC	CASSTTREAGTQYF
NA	TRBV29-1	NA	TRBJ2-1	TGCAGCGCCGGTTGGCCAGGCAATGAGCAGTTCTTC	CSAGWPGNEQFF
NA	TRBV5-1	NA	TRBJ2-7	TGCGCCAGCAGCCGCCAAGGTACCCTATCCTACGAGCAGTACTTC	CASSRQGTLSYEQYF
TRBD1	TRBV28	NA	TRBJ2-1	TGTGCCAGCAGTGGGACAGGGGGTCTATACAATGAGCAGTTCTTC	CASSGTGGLYNEQFF
NA	TRBV4-2	NA	TRBJ1-1	TGTGCCAGCAGCCCGGAGAACACTGAAGCTTTCTTT	CASSPENTEAFF
NA	TRBV7-8	once	TRBJ1-2	TGTGCCAGCAGCTTACGGGCCGGGGGCTACACCTTC	CASSLRAGGYTF
TRBD1	TRBV24-1	NA	TRBJ1-2	TGTGCCACCAGTGGGGGGACAGTTGATGGCTACACCTTC	CATSGGTVDGYTF
NA	TRBV2	NA	TRBJ2-5	TGTGCCAGCAGGTGGACAGAAGAGACCCAGTACTTC	CASRWTEETQYF
TRBD1	TRBV27	NA	TRBJ1-2	TGTGCCAGCAGTTGGACAGGGACCCAATCCTCCTATGGCTACACCTTC	CASSWTGTQSSYGYTF